What follows are 27 T cell receptor beta chains derived from one specimen sequenced in a study of Ad26.COV2.S vaccination and SARS-CoV-2 variants. The sample's treatment: about 20 received Ad26.COV2.S at low or high dose, single or two shots; about 5 received placebo; per-sample allocation not given. Samples came from day 63 after the first vaccine or placebo injection. Produced via immunoSEQ multiplex PCR; TCRdb's table is partial and in-frame only. This table holds about 280,000 clones, roughly 86% found once. The material was peripheral blood, obtained in a trial of Ad26.COV2.S vaccine versus placebo. These receptors all come from a person aged 18 to 59 who received the Ad26.COV2.S COVID-19 vaccine or a placebo.

This chain joins TRBV29-1 and TRBJ1-1; the D is unclear. The CDR3 has 11 amino acids. Per germline, CDR1 SQVTM and CDR2 ANQGSEA. Trimming took 4 bases from V and 1 from J, leaving 4 bases between them. This CDR3 reads CSVGQNTEAFF. CDR3 DNA: TGCAGCGTTGGTCAGAACACTGAAGCTTTCTTT. Full variable domain (remainder filled in from reference TRBV29-1 and TRBJ1-1): SAVISQKPSRDICQRGTSLTIQCQVDSQVTMMFWYRQQPGQSLTLIATANQGSEATYESGFVIDKFPISRPNLTFSTLTVSNMSPEDSSIYLCSVGQNTEAFFGQGTRLTVV.

V usage is TRBV30 and J usage is TRBJ2-5; D not certain. This CDR3 contains 12 residues. Germline CDR1 is GTSNPN and CDR2 is SVGIG (reference sequence). The V end lost 6 bases, the J end lost 7 bases, and 15 bases lay between the germline ends. CDR3 in DNA: TGTGCCTGTGAGGCGGACCGGGCGACCCAGTACTTC. Its translation is CACEADRATQYF.

This rearrangement joins TRBV10-3 to TRBJ2-1, with 7 bases aligning to TRBD1. CDR3 length: 13 amino acids. The trim removed 5 bases at V and 8 bases at J, leaving 6 bases unmatched. CDR1 and CDR2 from the germline V gene are ENHRY and SYGVKD. The CDR3 nucleotides read TGTGCCATCAGTTATGACAGGGTGGATGAGCAGTTCTTC. It is translated as CAISYDRVDEQFF.

The rearrangement links TRBV27 to TRBJ2-7; 7 bases are a match to TRBD2. V was clipped by 5 bases and J by 2 bases; unmatched bases: 6. The CDR3 runs 14 residues. Germline CDR1 MNHEY, CDR2 SMNVEV (reference sequence). CDR3 sequence: CASSPTGGAYEQYF. CDR3 nucleotide sequence: TGTGCCAGCAGTCCCACGGGGGGAGCCTACGAGCAGTACTTC.

The chain couples TRBV6-2 or TRBV6-3 to TRBJ2-2, with a tentative D call TRBD1 (6 bases). Trimming took off 5 bases at V and 11 bases at J, with 12 bases between the two ends. CDR1 is MNHEY, CDR2 SVGEGT, per germline. This CDR3 is 12 amino acids long. The CDR3 here is CASSGGQSELFF. As DNA, the CDR3 is TGTGCCAGCAGTGGCGGACAGTCCGAGCTGTTTTTT.

CDR3 nucleotide sequence: TGTGCCAGTAGTATTCAGGGGGGCATCTATGGCTACACCTTC. It encodes CASSIQGGIYGYTF. The chain couples TRBV19 to TRBJ1-2; TRBD1 agrees at 7 bases. The germline V gene encodes CDR1 LNHDA and CDR2 SQIVND (reference sequence). Germline trimming cut 3 bases from V and 4 bases from J; bases unmatched to any gene: 5. The CDR3 has 14 amino acids.

The V call is TRBV28, the J call TRBJ2-1, with 15 bases that match TRBD2. The J segment lost 8 bases and the V segment lost 6 bases, leaving 8 bases of the junction unmatched. The CDR3 length is 16 residues. Germline CDR1 MDHEN, CDR2 SYDVKM. CDR3 sequence: CASSPGLAGGQDEQFF. The CDR3 region has the DNA TGTGCCAGCAGCCCGGGACTAGCGGGGGGCCAGGATGAGCAGTTCTTC.

The J gene is TRBJ2-3, the V gene TRBV7-3; 11 positions match TRBD2. The CDR3 length is 15 residues. Germline loops: CDR1 SGHTA, CDR2 FQGTGA. V lost 5 bases, J lost 5 bases, and 6 bases stayed unmatched. The CDR3 spells CASSLSGGARDTQYF. For the CDR3, the DNA is TGTGCCAGCAGCCTTAGCGGGGGGGCCAGAGATACGCAGTATTTT.

This clone was picked up a small number of times. The rearrangement joins TRBV6-5 to TRBJ1-1; D is uncertain. Trimming took off 0 bases at V and 0 bases at J, with 5 bases between the two ends. Germline V gene data show CDR1 as MNHEY and CDR2 as SVGAGI. The CDR3 is 14 residues long. The CDR3 region has the DNA TGTGCCAGCAGTTACTCGTCGGTGAACACTGAAGCTTTCTTT. It translates to CASSYSSVNTEAFF.

This chain links TRBV21-1 with TRBJ2-7. TRBV21-1 is given as a pseudogene. The CDR3 is 11 residues long. The CDR3 nucleotides read TGTGCCAGCAGCAAATCCTACGAGCAGTACTTC. It specifies CASSKSYEQYF.

The chain uses TRBV7-9 and TRBJ1-3; 8 nucleotides agree with TRBD1. Germline V gene lookup returns CDR1 SEHNR and CDR2 FQNEAQ (reference sequence). This CDR3 comprises 13 residues. V shed 6 bases, J shed 2 bases, and the junction held 0 bases outside the gene matches. The CDR3 is CASRTGAGNTIYF. DNA for the CDR3: TGTGCCAGCAGGACAGGGGCTGGAAACACCATATATTTT. Drawing the rest from reference TRBV7-9 and TRBJ1-3, the complete variable domain is DTGVSQNPRHKITKRGQNVTFRCDPISEHNRLYWYRQTLGQGPEFLTYFQNEAQLEKSRLLSDRFSAERPKGSFSTLEIQRTEQGDSAMYLCASRTGAGNTIYFGEGSWLTVV.

The chain has TRBV10-2 and TRBJ1-1; tentatively, D is TRBD1 (6 bases). CDR3 length: 11 amino acids. V shed 7 bases and J shed 8 bases, with 11 bases lying between them. Germline CDR1 reads WSHSY; CDR2 reads SAAADI. The DNA for the CDR3 is TGCGCCAGCACAGGGGCTAGGGAAGCTTTCTTT. It yields the protein CASTGAREAFF.

The chain links TRBV12-3 or TRBV12-4 to TRBJ2-7, with no clear D. The length of the CDR3 is 12 residues. V lost 5 bases, J lost 4 bases, and 9 bases lay in between. CDR3 sequence: CASSTEPYEQYF. CDR3 DNA sequence: TGTGCCAGCAGTACCGAGCCTTACGAGCAGTACTTC.

The chain carries TRBV4-3 and TRBJ2-1; 7 positions agree with TRBD2. Unmatched junction bases numbered 12, after V lost 0 bases and J lost 7 bases. This CDR3 spans 17 amino acids. In germline, CDR1 is LGHNA, CDR2 YSLEER. The CDR3 loop reads CASSQDRLAAVWNEQFF. The DNA of the CDR3 is TGCGCCAGCAGCCAAGATAGGCTAGCGGCCGTCTGGAATGAGCAGTTCTTC.

The chain carries TRBV5-1 and TRBJ1-1; 9 bases fit TRBD1. The CDR3 runs to 15 residues. The V and J ends lost 2 bases and 3 bases, in that order; junction bases with no gene match: 5. From germline, CDR1 is SGHRS and CDR2 YFSETQ. Here the CDR3 DNA reads TGCGCCAGCAGCTTCCGGACAGGGGAGGACACTGAAGCTTTCTTT. Its translation is CASSFRTGEDTEAFF.

The chain recombines TRBV6-6 with TRBJ1-5; D is ambiguous. Trimming removed 4 bases at V and 6 bases at J, with 13 bases between. The CDR3 has 14 amino acids. The germline CDR1 and CDR2 sequences are MNHNY and SVGAGI (reference sequence). DNA of the CDR3: TGTGCCAGCAGTTTTGAGGGAAAGGGTCAGCCCCAGCATTTT. Translating it yields CASSFEGKGQPQHF.

This rearrangement joins TRBV2 to TRBJ2-7, with 11 nucleotides matching TRBD2. After removal of 4 bases from V and 7 bases from J, the junction contained 3 bases not matched to a gene. The V gene's germline CDR1 is SNHLY and CDR2 FYNNEI. This CDR3 region has 13 residues. In nucleotides, the CDR3 is TGTGCCAGCAGTGGGGGGACTAGCGGTGAGCAGTACTTC. Translation: CASSGGTSGEQYF. The variable domain in full, with the rest retrieved from reference TRBV2 and TRBJ2-7, is EPEVTQTPSHQVTQMGQEVILRCVPISNHLYFYWYRQILGQKVEFLVSFYNNEISEKSEIFDDQFSVERPDGSNFTLKIRSTKLEDSAMYFCASSGGTSGEQYFGPGTRLTVT.

The chain recombines TRBV19 with TRBJ1-5, with D perhaps TRBD1 (5 bases). Germline V CDR1 and CDR2: LNHDA, SQIVND (reference sequence). The V end lost 0 bases, the J end lost 2 bases, and 14 bases lay between the germline ends. The CDR3 is 17 residues long. The CDR3 loop reads CASSIEGGAGGNQPQHF. In DNA, the CDR3 is TGTGCCAGTAGTATAGAAGGAGGGGCCGGGGGCAATCAGCCCCAGCATTTT.

V is TRBV28 and J is TRBJ2-1; 11 bases are a match to TRBD2. V gave up 2 bases and J gave up 6 bases; unmatched junction bases: 6. The CDR3 is 16 residues long. Looked up from germline, CDR1 is MDHEN and CDR2 is SYDVKM. The CDR3 reads CASSLTGTSGFNEQFF. Written as DNA, the CDR3 is TGTGCCAGCAGTTTAACCGGGACTAGCGGATTCAATGAGCAGTTCTTC.

The chain joins TRBV6-5 to TRBJ2-3; 10 bases align to TRBD2. The CDR3 is 14 residues long. Looked up from germline, CDR1 is MNHEY and CDR2 is SVGAGI. Trimming took 6 bases from V and 1 from J; bases not matched to a gene: 1. CDR3 DNA sequence: TGTGCCAGCAGGGGGACTAGCGGCACAGATACGCAGTATTTT. Its translation is CASRGTSGTDTQYF.

The genes are TRBV6-1 and TRBJ1-4, with TRBD1 identical over 8 bases. The CDR3 loop spans 17 amino acids. The germline gives CDR1 MNHNS, CDR2 SASEGT. V was clipped by 2 bases and J by 8 bases; unmatched bases: 13. CDR3 DNA sequence: TGTGCCAGCAGTGAACGAACTTGGGACAGGCCCCAGGAAAAACTGTTTTTT. This codes for CASSERTWDRPQEKLFF.

The chain uses TRBV4-3 and TRBJ1-2; the D is unclear. The ends were cut back, 1 base at V and 4 bases at J, with 10 bases in the middle. Germline assignment: CDR1 LGHNA and CDR2 YSLEER. The CDR3 contains 14 residues. The CDR3 nucleotides read TGCGCCAGCAGCCAAGTTATGGAGGCCTATGGCTACACCTTC. This sequence encodes CASSQVMEAYGYTF.

This chain joins TRBV5-1 and TRBJ2-7; 9 bases align to TRBD2. Germline CDR1 SGHRS, CDR2 YFSETQ. This CDR3 has 17 residues. Trimming took 5 bases from V and 3 from J; bases not matched to a gene: 15. In DNA form, the CDR3 reads TGCGCCAGCAGGATTGCATCGTCGGGACTAGCAAGCTACGAGCAGTACTTC. This sequence encodes CASRIASSGLASYEQYF.

This rearrangement joins TRBV4-1 to TRBJ2-5; 12 nucleotides align to TRBD1. Losses at the gene ends were 4 bases for V and 5 bases for J; bases not matched to a gene: 8. Germline assignment: CDR1 MGHRA and CDR2 YSYEKL. The CDR3 has 16 residues. This CDR3 is CASSRGQGAVRETQYF. CDR3 nucleotides: TGCGCCAGCAGCCGGGGACAGGGGGCGGTCCGGGAGACCCAGTACTTC.

The chain joins TRBV7-3 to TRBJ1-1; D might be TRBD1 (5 bases). The CDR3 contains 17 residues. Germline loops: CDR1 SGHTA, CDR2 FQGTGA. Trimming pared 1 base from V and 0 bases from J, leaving 15 bases between. CDR3 loop: CASSLMGHGTMNTEAFF. The CDR3 region has the DNA TGTGCCAGCAGCTTAATGGGTCACGGGACCATGAACACTGAAGCTTTCTTT.

The chain joins TRBV7-9 to TRBJ2-7; D is possibly TRBD1 (6 bases). V dropped 1 base and J dropped 0 bases, with 10 bases sitting between them. CDR3 size: 15 residues. CDR1 SEHNR and CDR2 FQNEAQ come from the germline V gene (reference sequence). For the CDR3, the DNA is TGTGCCAGCAGCTTAGAGATCAGGGGCTCCTACGAGCAGTACTTC. Protein sequence: CASSLEIRGSYEQYF.

The chain recombines TRBV5-5 with TRBJ2-7, with TRBD2 matching over 13 bases. The CDR3 totals 15 residues. V gave up 4 bases and J gave up 4 bases; unmatched junction bases: 5. Germline-derived CDR1 and CDR2 are SGHKS and YYEKEE (reference sequence). CDR3 protein: CASSVGTSGTYEQYF. DNA of the CDR3: TGTGCCAGCAGCGTCGGGACTAGCGGGACATACGAGCAGTACTTC. The whole variable domain, remainder taken from reference TRBV5-5 and TRBJ2-7, is DAGVTQSPTHLIKTRGQQVTLRCSPISGHKSVSWYQQVLGQGPQFIFQYYEKEERGRGNFPDRFSARQFPNYSSELNVNALLLGDSALYLCASSVGTSGTYEQYFGPGTRLTVT.